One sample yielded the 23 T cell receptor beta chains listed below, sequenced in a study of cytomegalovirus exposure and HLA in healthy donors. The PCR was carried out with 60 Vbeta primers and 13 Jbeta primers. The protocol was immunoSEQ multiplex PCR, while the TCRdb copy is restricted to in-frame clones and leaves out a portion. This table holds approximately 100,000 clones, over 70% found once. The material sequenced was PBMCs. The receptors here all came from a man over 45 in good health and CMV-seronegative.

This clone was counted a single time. The CDR3 reads CASSEELSEQYF. CDR3 bases: TGTGCCAGCTCAGAGGAACTCTCCGAGCAGTACTTC. The chain is built from TRBV18 and TRBJ2-7; D remains unclear. Germline V CDR1 and CDR2: KGHSH, LQKENI. V lost 5 bases to trimming and J lost 6 bases, with 11 bases between them. There are 12 residues in the CDR3.

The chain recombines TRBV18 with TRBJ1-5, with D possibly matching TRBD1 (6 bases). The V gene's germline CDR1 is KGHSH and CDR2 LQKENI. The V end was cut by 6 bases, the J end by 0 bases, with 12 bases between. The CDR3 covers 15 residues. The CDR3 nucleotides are TGTGCCAGCTCGGGACAAGGACATAGCAATCAGCCCCAGCATTTT. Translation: CASSGQGHSNQPQHF.

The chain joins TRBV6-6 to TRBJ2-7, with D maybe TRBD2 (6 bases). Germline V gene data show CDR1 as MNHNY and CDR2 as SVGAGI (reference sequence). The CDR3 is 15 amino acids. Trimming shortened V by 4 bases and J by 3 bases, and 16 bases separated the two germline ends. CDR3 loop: CASSSGAGPHYEQYF. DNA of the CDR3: TGTGCCAGCAGTTCTGGGGCGGGACCCCACTACGAGCAGTACTTC.

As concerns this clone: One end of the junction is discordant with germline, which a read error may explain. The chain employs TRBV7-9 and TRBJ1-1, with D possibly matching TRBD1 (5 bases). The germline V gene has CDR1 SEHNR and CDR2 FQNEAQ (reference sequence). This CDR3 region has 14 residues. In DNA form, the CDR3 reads TGTTCCAGCAGCTTAACGACAGCTAACACTGAAGCTTTCTTT. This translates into CSSSLTTANTEAFF.

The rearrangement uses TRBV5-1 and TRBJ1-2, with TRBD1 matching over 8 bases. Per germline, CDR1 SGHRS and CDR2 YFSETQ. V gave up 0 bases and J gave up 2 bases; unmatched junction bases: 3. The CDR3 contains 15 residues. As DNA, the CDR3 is TGCGCCAGCAGCTTGGGGGACAGGACCAACTATGGCTACACCTTC. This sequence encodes CASSLGDRTNYGYTF.

The CDR3 here is CASSSPGLAGGSTDTQYF. CDR3 bases: TGTGCCAGCAGCTCCCCGGGACTAGCGGGAGGAAGCACAGATACGCAGTATTTT. The V gene is TRBV7-9, the J gene TRBJ2-3; 15 nucleotides match TRBD2. After removal of 4 bases from V and 0 bases from J, the junction contained 5 bases not matched to a gene. This CDR3 has 18 residues. Germline CDR1 is SEHNR and CDR2 is FQNEAQ (reference sequence).

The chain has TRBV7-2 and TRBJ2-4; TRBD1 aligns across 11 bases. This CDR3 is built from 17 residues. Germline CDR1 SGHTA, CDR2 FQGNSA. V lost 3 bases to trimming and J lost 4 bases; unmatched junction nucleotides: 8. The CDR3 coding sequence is TGTGCCAGCAGCTTGGACGGGACAGGGGGGCGAAAAAACATTCAGTACTTC. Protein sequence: CASSLDGTGGRKNIQYF. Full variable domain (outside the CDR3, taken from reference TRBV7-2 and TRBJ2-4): GAGVSQSPSNKVTEKGKDVELRCDPISGHTALYWYRQSLGQGLEFLIYFQGNSAPDKSGLPSDRFSAERTGGSVSTLTIQRTQQEDSAVYLCASSLDGTGGRKNIQYFGAGTRLSVL.

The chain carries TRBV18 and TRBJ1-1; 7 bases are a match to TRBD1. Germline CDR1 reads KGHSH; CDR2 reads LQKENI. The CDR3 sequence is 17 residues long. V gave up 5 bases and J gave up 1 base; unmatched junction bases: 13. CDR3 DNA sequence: TGTGCCAGCTCATTGGTTCTGACAGGGCGGGAGAACACTGAAGCTTTCTTT. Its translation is CASSLVLTGRENTEAFF.

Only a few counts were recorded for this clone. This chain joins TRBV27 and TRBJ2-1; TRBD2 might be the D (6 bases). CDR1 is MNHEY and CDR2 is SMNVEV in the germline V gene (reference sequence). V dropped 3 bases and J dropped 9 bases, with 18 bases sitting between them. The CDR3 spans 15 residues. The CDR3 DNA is TGTGCCAGCAGTTTCTCCGGGAGCCCAAATAGTGAGCAGTTCTTC. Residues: CASSFSGSPNSEQFF.

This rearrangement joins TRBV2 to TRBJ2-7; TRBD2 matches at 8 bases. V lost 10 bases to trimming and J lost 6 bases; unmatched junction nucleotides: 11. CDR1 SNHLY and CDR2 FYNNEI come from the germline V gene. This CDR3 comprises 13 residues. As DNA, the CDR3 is TGTGCCACTTCGGCAAGACTAGCGCTCGAGCAGTACTTC. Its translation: CATSARLALEQYF.

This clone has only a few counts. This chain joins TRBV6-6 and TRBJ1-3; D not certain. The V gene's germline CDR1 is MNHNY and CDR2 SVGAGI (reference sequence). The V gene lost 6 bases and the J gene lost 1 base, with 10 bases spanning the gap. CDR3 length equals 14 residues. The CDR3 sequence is CASSTGESGNTIYF. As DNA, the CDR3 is TGTGCCAGCAGCACCGGGGAATCTGGAAACACCATATATTTT.

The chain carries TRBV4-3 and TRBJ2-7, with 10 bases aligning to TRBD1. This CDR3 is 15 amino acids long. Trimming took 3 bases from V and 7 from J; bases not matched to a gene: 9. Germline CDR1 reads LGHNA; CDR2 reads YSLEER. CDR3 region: CASSHRTGGTLEQYF. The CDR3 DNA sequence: TGCGCCAGCAGCCACAGGACAGGGGGTACTTTGGAGCAGTACTTC.

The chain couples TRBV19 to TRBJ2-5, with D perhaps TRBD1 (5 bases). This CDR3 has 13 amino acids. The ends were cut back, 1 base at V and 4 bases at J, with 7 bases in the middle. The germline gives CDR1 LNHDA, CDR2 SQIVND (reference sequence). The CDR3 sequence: CASSIAQGETQYF. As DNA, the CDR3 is TGTGCCAGTAGTATAGCCCAGGGAGAGACCCAGTACTTC.

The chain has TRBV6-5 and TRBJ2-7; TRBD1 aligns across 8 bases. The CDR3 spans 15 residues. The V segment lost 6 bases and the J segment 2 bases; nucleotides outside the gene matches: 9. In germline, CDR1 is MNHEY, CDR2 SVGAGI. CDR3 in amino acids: CASRNTGTGAYEQYF. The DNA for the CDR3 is TGTGCCAGCAGGAACACCGGGACAGGCGCCTACGAGCAGTACTTC.

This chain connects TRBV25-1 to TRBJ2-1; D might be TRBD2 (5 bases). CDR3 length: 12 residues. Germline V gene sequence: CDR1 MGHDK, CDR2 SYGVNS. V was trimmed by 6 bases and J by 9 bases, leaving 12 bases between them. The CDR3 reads CASRASGSEQFF. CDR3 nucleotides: TGTGCCAGCAGAGCGTCGGGGAGTGAGCAGTTCTTC.

This CDR3 is CAWSMGRGGYDTQYF. In nucleotides, the CDR3 is TGTGCCTGGAGTATGGGGCGGGGGGGCTATGATACGCAGTATTTT. The rearrangement uses TRBV30 and TRBJ2-3; 9 positions agree with TRBD2. The germline gives CDR1 GTSNPN, CDR2 SVGIG (reference sequence). There are 15 residues in the CDR3. The trim removed 2 bases at V and 6 bases at J, leaving 9 bases unmatched.

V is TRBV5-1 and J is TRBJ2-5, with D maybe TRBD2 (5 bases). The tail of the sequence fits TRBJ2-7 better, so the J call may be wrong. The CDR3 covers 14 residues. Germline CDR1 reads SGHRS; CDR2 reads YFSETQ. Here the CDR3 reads CASSPGNLMGEQYF. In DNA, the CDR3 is TGCGCCAGCAGCCCGGGAAATTTAATGGGCGAGCAGTACTTC.

In DNA form, the CDR3 reads TGCGCCAGCAGCCAAGATTCGGGGGGATTCTCTGGAAACACCATATATTTT. The encoded protein is CASSQDSGGFSGNTIYF. This chain joins TRBV4-3 and TRBJ1-3; D possibly corresponds to TRBD1 (5 bases). The germline gives CDR1 LGHNA, CDR2 YSLEER. Trimming removed 0 bases at V and 0 bases at J, with 12 bases between. The CDR3 contains 17 residues.

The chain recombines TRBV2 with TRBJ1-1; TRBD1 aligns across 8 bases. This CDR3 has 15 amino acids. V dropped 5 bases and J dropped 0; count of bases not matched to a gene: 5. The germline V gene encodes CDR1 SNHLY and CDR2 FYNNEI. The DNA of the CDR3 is TGTGCCAGCAGTTCGCAGGGGGCTGTGAACACTGAAGCTTTCTTT. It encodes CASSSQGAVNTEAFF.

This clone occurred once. In DNA form, the CDR3 reads TGCGCCAGCGTCCCCTCATCCGGGACAGGGGTTGGCGAGCAGTACTTC. Protein: CASVPSSGTGVGEQYF. V usage is TRBV5-1 and J usage is TRBJ2-7; TRBD1 matches 10 bases. Germline V gene sequence: CDR1 SGHRS, CDR2 YFSETQ. Trimming removed 7 bases from V and 6 bases from J; junction bases left unmatched: 16. The CDR3 extends over 16 amino acids.

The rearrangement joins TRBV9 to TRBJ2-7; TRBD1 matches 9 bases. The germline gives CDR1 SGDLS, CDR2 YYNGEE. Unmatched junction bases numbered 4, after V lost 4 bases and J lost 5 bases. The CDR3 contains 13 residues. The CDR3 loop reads CASSSGQGNEQYF. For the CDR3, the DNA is TGTGCCAGCAGCTCGGGACAGGGTAACGAGCAGTACTTC.

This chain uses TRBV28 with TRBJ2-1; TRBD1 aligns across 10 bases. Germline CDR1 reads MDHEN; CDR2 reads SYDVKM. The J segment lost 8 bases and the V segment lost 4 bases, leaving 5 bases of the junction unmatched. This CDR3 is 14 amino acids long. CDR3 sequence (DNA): TGTGCCAGCAGTTACGGGACAGGGGCCGATGAGCAGTTCTTC. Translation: CASSYGTGADEQFF.

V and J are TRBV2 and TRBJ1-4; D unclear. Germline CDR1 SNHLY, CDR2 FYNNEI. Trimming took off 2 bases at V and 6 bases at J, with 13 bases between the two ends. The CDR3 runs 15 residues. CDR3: CASSERRGRDEKLFF. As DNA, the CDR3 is TGTGCCAGCAGTGAAAGGAGAGGGAGGGATGAAAAACTGTTTTTT.